The 22 T cell receptor beta chains listed next were all sequenced from one sample in a study of blood T cell repertoires in COVID-19. Measured with immunoSEQ multiplex PCR; TCRdb has only the in-frame clones, and not every one. The top ten clones hold 6.5% to 9% of a sample with approximately 220,000 clones, 80% of them seen once. Sequencing used PBMCs or T cells enriched from blood (not recorded which). The source of these receptors is a middle-aged woman with acute COVID-19.

V gene TRBV27 combines with J gene TRBJ2-5, with D unresolved. Germline CDR1 is MNHEY and CDR2 is SMNVEV (reference sequence). V dropped 2 bases and J dropped 7 bases, with 11 bases sitting between them. This CDR3 spans 13 amino acids. Here the CDR3 reads CASSLREIGTQYF. CDR3 DNA: TGTGCCAGCAGTTTACGAGAGATTGGGACCCAGTACTTC.

The chain joins TRBV11-2 to TRBJ1-3, with a possible D match to TRBD1 (5 bases). CDR1 SGHAT and CDR2 FQNNGV come from the germline V gene. Trimming removed 5 bases at V and 0 bases at J, with 14 bases between. The CDR3 loop spans 16 amino acids. The CDR3 bases are TGTGCCAGCAGCGCTGGGACTTTCAGCTCTGGAAACACCATATATTTT. Protein: CASSAGTFSSGNTIYF.

The rearrangement uses TRBV7-2 and TRBJ1-2, with D maybe TRBD1 (5 bases). Trimming stripped 5 bases from V and 1 base from J, with 11 bases between. Germline lookup yields CDR1 SGHTA and CDR2 FQGNSA. The CDR3 totals 14 residues. CDR3 sequence: CASSAQGYNYGYTF. The CDR3 DNA reads TGTGCCAGCAGCGCTCAGGGATATAACTATGGCTACACCTTC.

Here the CDR3 reads CASSYDTGSMNTEAFF. Here the CDR3 DNA reads TGTGCCAGCAGTTACGACACCGGAAGCATGAACACTGAAGCTTTCTTT. The chain employs TRBV6-2 or TRBV6-3 and TRBJ1-1, with D unresolved. Trimming pared 2 bases from V and 0 bases from J, leaving 13 bases between. Germline values: CDR1 MNHEY, CDR2 SVGEGT. The CDR3 loop spans 16 amino acids.

This clone was picked up many times. The V call is TRBV21-1, the J call TRBJ1-5; TRBD1 was called by the table and not checked on the DNA. TRBV21-1 is marked as a pseudogene. The CDR3 covers 14 residues. The CDR3 sequence: CASSETGGNQPQHF. The CDR3 region has the DNA TGTGCCAGCAGCGAGACAGGGGGCAATCAGCCCCAGCATTTT.

V usage is TRBV28 and J usage is TRBJ2-3; a possible D gene is TRBD2 (5 bases). The CDR3 runs to 15 residues. Trimming cost V 4 bases and J 6 bases, with 17 bases left between them. Germline V lookup: CDR1 MDHEN, CDR2 SYDVKM. The CDR3 sequence: CASSYNSGGRDTQYF. In DNA form, the CDR3 reads TGTGCCAGCAGTTACAACAGCGGTGGTAGGGATACGCAGTATTTT.

This clone was observed once. This sequence joins TRBV6-1 and TRBJ2-3; D not resolved. CDR3 length equals 14 residues. V was clipped by 0 bases and J by 4 bases, with 8 bases between them. Per the germline V gene, CDR1 is MNHNS and CDR2 is SASEGT. CDR3 region: CASSEARSADTQYF. Here the CDR3 DNA reads TGTGCCAGCAGTGAAGCCCGTAGTGCAGATACGCAGTATTTT.

This chain links TRBV6-4 with TRBJ2-1, with 9 bases fitting TRBD2. The CDR3 is made up of 14 amino acids. Germline CDR1 is MRHNA and CDR2 is SNTAGT. Germline trimming cut 5 bases from V and 5 bases from J; bases unmatched to any gene: 4. The CDR3 bases are TGTGCCAGCAGTAGCGGGGGGACTGACAATGAGCAGTTCTTC. Protein product: CASSSGGTDNEQFF.

This clone has a handful of counts. V gene TRBV27 combines with J gene TRBJ1-5; D unclear. The germline CDR1 and CDR2 sequences are MNHEY and SMNVEV (reference sequence). The CDR3 totals 15 residues. V gave up 4 bases and J gave up 2 bases, with 12 bases separating them. The CDR3 nucleotides are TGTGCCAGCAGTTCCCCGGGTACGCGCAATCAGCCCCAGCATTTT. Its protein is CASSSPGTRNQPQHF.

The chain recombines TRBV6-5 with TRBJ1-1; D is uncertain. This CDR3 has 12 amino acids. Trimming stripped 8 bases from V and 8 bases from J, with 15 bases between. Germline V gives CDR1 MNHEY, CDR2 SVGAGI. The CDR3 here is CASHGGPKEAFF. The CDR3 nucleotides are TGTGCCAGCCACGGCGGCCCAAAAGAAGCTTTCTTT.

CDR3 region: CASSFAGSDSPLHF. DNA for the CDR3: TGTGCCAGCAGCTTCGCGGGGAGTGATTCACCCCTCCACTTT. The chain combines TRBV11-2 with TRBJ1-6, with D unclear. This CDR3 contains 14 residues. Germline V gives CDR1 SGHAT, CDR2 FQNNGV. V lost 3 bases and J lost 8, with 11 bases in between.

The chain couples TRBV19 to TRBJ2-4, with 8 bases lining up with TRBD2. Losses at the gene ends were 2 bases for V and 0 bases for J; bases not matched to a gene: 15. This CDR3 is 20 amino acids long. Germline values: CDR1 LNHDA, CDR2 SQIVND (reference sequence). The CDR3 here is CASSIPPGGAHTLAKNIQYF. CDR3 DNA: TGTGCCAGTAGTATACCCCCCGGGGGGGCCCATACTTTAGCCAAAAACATTCAGTACTTC.

This chain links TRBV3-1 (or the pseudogene TRBV3-2) with TRBJ1-1; 7 bases align to TRBD1. Germline V gives CDR1 LGHDT, CDR2 YNNKEL (reference sequence). This CDR3 region has 14 residues. V dropped 1 base and J dropped 1; count of bases not matched to a gene: 0. The CDR3 coding sequence is TGTGCCAGCAGCCAAGGGACAGGGAACACTGAAGCTTTCTTT. Translated: CASSQGTGNTEAFF.

The rearrangement links TRBV19 to TRBJ1-3; 7 bases are shared with TRBD1. The junction had 3 bases not matched to a gene; V was cut back by 4 bases and J by 0 bases. The germline V gene encodes CDR1 LNHDA and CDR2 SQIVND (reference sequence). The CDR3 has 15 amino acids. CDR3 bases: TGTGCCAGTAGTACACAGGGGTTCTCTGGAAACACCATATATTTT. Encoded protein: CASSTQGFSGNTIYF. Looking up the rest from reference TRBV19 and TRBJ1-3 gives the full variable domain: DGGITQSPKYLFRKEGQNVTLSCEQNLNHDAMYWYRQDPGQGLRLIYYSQIVNDFQKGDIAEGYSVSREKKESFPLTVTSAQKNPTAFYLCASSTQGFSGNTIYFGEGSWLTVV.

V and J are TRBV1 and TRBJ1-4. TRBV1 corresponds to a pseudogene. The CDR3 spans 16 residues. CDR3 bases: TGCACCAGCAGCCAAGGAATTGAGCCGAGGAACGAAAAACTGTTTTTT. Translated: CTSSQGIEPRNEKLFF.

The chain carries TRBV5-1 and TRBJ2-1; D possibly corresponds to TRBD2 (6 bases). The CDR3 is 15 amino acids. CDR1 SGHRS and CDR2 YFSETQ come from the germline V gene. Trimming removed 4 bases at V and 0 bases at J, with 11 bases between. CDR3 in amino acids: CASSASGLSYNEQFF. In DNA, the CDR3 is TGCGCCAGCAGCGCCTCGGGACTCTCCTACAATGAGCAGTTCTTC. Complete variable domain (other parts from reference TRBV5-1 and TRBJ2-1): KAGVTQTPRYLIKTRGQQVTLSCSPISGHRSVSWYQQTPGQGLQFLFEYFSETQRNKGNFPGRFSGRQFSNSRSEMNVSTLELGDSALYLCASSASGLSYNEQFFGPGTRLTVL.

This clone was recorded only once. The V call is TRBV5-4, the J call TRBJ2-1; tentative D call: TRBD1 (6 bases). Deletions cut 9 bases from V and 6 bases from J, with 28 bases between. This CDR3 contains 17 residues. The germline gives CDR1 SGHNT, CDR2 YYREEE (reference sequence). The CDR3 DNA reads TGTGCCACCCAGCCCGATTCGCCACGGACAGCAGGCAATGAGCAGTTCTTC. Translated: CATQPDSPRTAGNEQFF.

The chain links TRBV25-1 to TRBJ1-1, with unresolved D. Trimming took off 4 bases at V and 4 bases at J, with 10 bases between the two ends. Germline CDR1 is MGHDK and CDR2 is SYGVNS. The CDR3 length is 13 residues. CDR3 sequence reads: CASSGVGPTEAFF. The CDR3 DNA is TGTGCCAGCAGTGGGGTTGGGCCCACTGAAGCTTTCTTT.

A remark on this clone: No DNA is shown, since the ends of the CDR3 on it are uncertain; the CDR3 is the one TCRdb lists. This chain uses TRBV7-8 with TRBJ2-7; TRBD2, the table's D call, was not compared with the DNA. The germline V gene encodes CDR1 SGHVS and CDR2 FQNEAQ. The CDR3 spans 17 amino acids, including both terminal residues. CDR3 amino acids: CASSLRRAGRSSYEQYF.

This clone was counted only a few times. The V call is TRBV19, the J call TRBJ2-3; 10 bases match TRBD2. CDR1 and CDR2 (germline): LNHDA, SQIVND (reference sequence). V shed 2 bases, J shed 2 bases, and the junction held 7 bases outside the gene matches. The CDR3 runs 17 residues. CDR3 residues: CASSISPSGRLTDTQYF. The CDR3, as DNA: TGTGCCAGTAGTATATCGCCTAGCGGGAGACTCACAGATACGCAGTATTTT.

The rearrangement joins TRBV30 to TRBJ1-6; D not certain. This CDR3 spans 13 amino acids. V lost 4 bases, J lost 10 bases, and 14 bases lay in between. Germline values: CDR1 GTSNPN, CDR2 SVGIG (reference sequence). The CDR3 loop reads CAWKYNPESPLHF. The CDR3 coding sequence is TGTGCCTGGAAGTACAATCCGGAGTCACCCCTCCACTTT.

This chain links TRBV2 with TRBJ2-2, with TRBD2 matching over 7 bases. Per the germline V gene, CDR1 is SNHLY and CDR2 is FYNNEI. J was trimmed by 4 bases and V by 4 bases; bases with no gene match: 6. This CDR3 region has 15 residues. CDR3 DNA sequence: TGTGCCAGCAGTGCCCTGCGGGGGAGCACCGGGGAGCTGTTTTTT. It translates to CASSALRGSTGELFF.